This is a list of T cell receptor beta chains from one sample in a study of blood T cell repertoires in COVID-19. The repertoire was sequenced with immunoSEQ multiplex PCR; TCRdb's copy has only in-frame clones and lacks some. The table records some 260,000 clones, just under 85% of them present only once. Sequencing was done on a sample of peripheral blood. These receptors were collected from an elderly man with acute or convalescent COVID-19. The CDR3 runs from the conserved cysteine through the conserved F or W. Fields, in order: J gene, clone size, D gene, V gene, CDR3 DNA, CDR3 protein. D genes are given only for firm matches. A row's size may be missing; if present it is once, few, many or a size class.

>TRBJ1-6|-|-|TRBV30
TGTGCCTGCCGGGACAACTATAATTCACCCCTCCACTTT
CACRDNYNSPLHF
>TRBJ1-2|-|-|TRBV11-2
TGTGCCAGCAGCCATAGAACTGTCTATGGCTACACCTTC
CASSHRTVYGYTF
>TRBJ1-6|-|TRBD1|TRBV10-3
TGTGCCATCAGTGAGACAGGGGGCCCTAATTCACCCCTCCACTTT
CAISETGGPNSPLHF
>TRBJ2-4|many|-|TRBV5-5
TGTGCCAGCAGCTTGGCAGGCGCCAAAAACATTCAGTACTTC
CASSLAGAKNIQYF
>TRBJ2-1|few|TRBD2|TRBV18
TGTGCCAGCTCACCGCGACCTAGCGGGGGGGGTGACAATGAGCAGTTCTTC
CASSPRPSGGGDNEQFF
>TRBJ1-3|-|TRBD1|TRBV6-5
TGTGCCAGCAGCCTACCAGGGGGACCTGGAAACACCATATATTTT
CASSLPGGPGNTIYF
>TRBJ2-1|-|-|TRBV11-3
TGTGCCAGCAGCTCAGGCTATGAGCAGTTCTTC
CASSSGYEQFF
>TRBJ2-3|-|TRBD2|TRBV5-1
TGCGCCAGCAGCTTGAGCGGGGGCGCAGGGACAGATACGCAGTATTTT
CASSLSGGAGTDTQYF
>TRBJ1-5|-|TRBD1|TRBV7-9
TGTGCCAGCTCCGGGACAGGGGGCGGACAGCCCCAGCATTTT
CASSGTGGGQPQHF
>TRBJ1-6|-|-|TRBV28
TGTGCCAGCAGTTTACGAGGACAGCTACGCTCCTATAATTCACCCCTCCACTTT
CASSLRGQLRSYNSPLHF
>TRBJ1-3|-|-|TRBV13
TGTGCCAGCAGCATAGGCCGGGGAGGGTCCCTCTCTGGAAACACCATATATTTT
CASSIGRGGSLSGNTIYF
>TRBJ1-2|-|TRBD1|TRBV24-1
TGTGCCTCCCGTTGGGACAGCCCGGCCTACACCTTC
CASRWDSPAYTF
>TRBJ2-7|-|-|TRBV6-5
TGTGCCAGCCGAGGTGAGGATTCAGACTACGAGCAGTACTTC
CASRGEDSDYEQYF
>TRBJ2-4|once|TRBD2|TRBV19
TGTGCCAGTAGCATACCCGGGAGGGAAAAAAACATTCAGTACTTC
CASSIPGREKNIQYF
>TRBJ1-3|-|-|TRBV18
TGTGCCAGCTCACCAATGAACAGCCGGTCGCTCTCTGGAAACACCATATATTTT
CASSPMNSRSLSGNTIYF
>TRBJ1-6|-|TRBD1|TRBV19
TGTGCCAGTAGTATACGACAGGGGATTAATTCACCCCTCCACTTT
CASSIRQGINSPLHF
>TRBJ2-2|once|-|TRBV5-1
TGCGCCAGCAGCCCCGGGTCCTTCACGAGCACCGGGGAGCTGTTTTTT
CASSPGSFTSTGELFF
>TRBJ2-3|-|-|TRBV2
TGTGCCAGCAAACGGGCCCGGGGTCCGCAGTATTTT
CASKRARGPQYF
>TRBJ2-7|-|-|TRBV20-1
TGCAGTGCTGGAGCCACCTACGAGCAGTACTTC
CSAGATYEQYF
>TRBJ1-2|-|-|TRBV3-1/TRBV3-2
TGTGCCAGCAGCCAAGGGCCAGGGGATGGCTACACCTTC
CASSQGPGDGYTF
>TRBJ1-6|-|TRBD1|TRBV6-5
TGTGCCAGCAGTTATGACGGGGGACAGGGGAATTCACCCCTCCACTTT
CASSYDGGQGNSPLHF
>TRBJ2-3|-|-|TRBV18
TGTGCCAGCTCACCCCGGCGGGCGACGACAGATACGCAGTATTTT
CASSPRRATTDTQYF
>TRBJ1-1|-|TRBD1|TRBV6-1
TGTGCCAGCAGTGATTGGGGAACAGGGGAATCAGAAGCTTTCTTT
CASSDWGTGESEAFF
>TRBJ1-6|-|TRBD1|TRBV19
TGTGCCAGTAGTATGAATCCAGGGGGAGGTTCACCCCTCCACTTT
CASSMNPGGGSPLHF
>TRBJ2-7|-|-|TRBV5-1
TGCGCCAGCAGTGTAAAAGTTCAGTACGAGCAGTACTTC
CASSVKVQYEQYF
>TRBJ2-1|-|TRBD1|TRBV18
TGTGCCAGCTCACCTTTAACAGGGGCGGGCAATGAGCAGTTCTTC
CASSPLTGAGNEQFF
>TRBJ2-7|-|-|TRBV5-4
TGTGCCAGCAGCCCCCAGGGCGGCTCCTACGAGCAGTACTTC
CASSPQGGSYEQYF
>TRBJ1-4|-|TRBD1|TRBV24-1
TGTGCCACCAGTGCGGGACAGGGAAGTCTGAATGAAAAACTGTTTTTT
CATSAGQGSLNEKLFF
>TRBJ2-1|-|-|TRBV19
TGTGCCAGTAGTATGGGGATAGCGAGGGCCCTTTACAATGAGCAGTTCTTC
CASSMGIARALYNEQFF
>TRBJ1-2|-|TRBD1|TRBV24-1
TGTGCCACCAGTGAAAACACAGGGGCTGATGGCTACACCTTC
CATSENTGADGYTF
>TRBJ1-2|-|-|TRBV6-6
TGTGCCAGCAACCCGACAGGAATCTATGGCTACACCTTC
CASNPTGIYGYTF
>TRBJ2-7|-|-|TRBV29-1
TGCAGCGTTGCCGTGGGCCCCTACGAGCAGTACTTC
CSVAVGPYEQYF
>TRBJ2-3|-|-|TRBV18
TGTGCCAGCTCACCAATCGGGGTTTCAACAGATACGCAGTATTTT
CASSPIGVSTDTQYF
>TRBJ1-4|-|-|TRBV5-1
TGCGCCAGCAGCTTGGCTGGCAGTCACGCAACTAATGAAAAACTGTTTTTT
CASSLAGSHATNEKLFF
>TRBJ2-7|-|TRBD1|TRBV2
TGTGCCAGAGGGGGCCGGGACAGCTCCTACGAGCAGTACTTC
CARGGRDSSYEQYF
>TRBJ1-6|-|TRBD1|TRBV6-6
TGTGCCAGCTACAGGGGAGATAATTCACCCCTCCACTTT
CASYRGDNSPLHF
>TRBJ2-7|-|-|TRBV18
TGTGCCAGCTCACCGGGTCGTCTCGACAGGAGCTACGAGCAGTACTTC
CASSPGRLDRSYEQYF
>TRBJ1-4|once|-|TRBV10-3
TGTGCCATCAGTGGCAGGGGTCTTAATGAAAAACTGTTTTTT
CAISGRGLNEKLFF
>TRBJ2-5|-|TRBD2|TRBV27
TGTGCCAGCAGCCGAACTTCGACTAGCGGGAGTCTAGGAGAGACCCAGTACTTC
CASSRTSTSGSLGETQYF
>TRBJ2-3|-|-|TRBV10-3
TGTGCCATCAGTGAGGCAGGGGTAGATACGCAGTATTTT
CAISEAGVDTQYF
>TRBJ2-5|-|-|TRBV11-2
TGTGCCAGCAGTTTTGAGGTCCTAGAGACCCAGTACTTC
CASSFEVLETQYF
>TRBJ2-7|-|-|TRBV6-5
TGTGCCAGCAGTTACTTCTCATCACTCTCTTCCTACGAGCAGTACTTC
CASSYFSSLSSYEQYF
>TRBJ1-5|-|-|TRBV6-5
TGTGCCAGCAGTTACCACGGCGGGGGCAATCAGCCCCAGCATTTT
CASSYHGGGNQPQHF
>TRBJ2-1|-|TRBD2|TRBV2
TGTGCCAGCAGTCGCCTTAGGACTAGCGGGGGGGCTCCGTACAATGAGCAGTTCTTC
CASSRLRTSGGAPYNEQFF
>TRBJ2-1|few|TRBD1|TRBV27
TGTGCCAGCAGACGAGACAGGGTTGCCTACAATGAGCAGTTCTTC
CASRRDRVAYNEQFF
>TRBJ1-5|-|TRBD1|TRBV12-3/TRBV12-4
TGTGCCAGCAGTTTGACAGGGAACCAGCCCCAGCATTTT
CASSLTGNQPQHF
>TRBJ2-4|-|-|TRBV28
TGTGCCAGCAGTTTGTTGGGCCTGAACATTCAGTACTTC
CASSLLGLNIQYF
>TRBJ2-2|-|TRBD2|TRBV6-5
TGTGCCATCAGGTCAGCGGGAGTTAACACCGGGGAGCTGTTTTTT
CAIRSAGVNTGELFF